The 16 T cell receptor beta chains below were found in one sample sequenced in a study of blood T cell repertoires in COVID-19. Clones were sequenced by immunoSEQ multiplex PCR, and TCRdb holds only the in-frame ones, with some missing. The top ten hold approximately 1.5% of the sample, which has about 66,000 clones, over 85% seen once. Sequencing was carried out using peripheral blood. These receptor sequences come from a man in his sixties with acute or convalescent COVID-19.

The rearrangement joins TRBV3-1 (or the pseudogene TRBV3-2) to TRBJ1-2, with D unresolved. The germline gives CDR1 LGHDT, CDR2 YNNKEL (reference sequence). CDR3 size: 14 residues. V shed 3 bases and J shed 3 bases, with 11 bases lying between them. CDR3 DNA: TGTGCCAGCAGCCACACCGTAACGGACTATGGCTACACCTTC. It translates to CASSHTVTDYGYTF.

V gene TRBV2 combines with J gene TRBJ2-3; D not certain. V shed 8 bases and J shed 2 bases, with 11 bases lying between them. The CDR3 has 13 amino acids. The germline V gene encodes CDR1 SNHLY and CDR2 FYNNEI. The CDR3 loop reads CASSNFITDTQYF. CDR3 DNA: TGTGCCAGCTCTAATTTTATCACAGATACGCAGTATTTT.

This chain joins TRBV6-5 and TRBJ1-2, with 11 positions matching TRBD1. Germline lookup yields CDR1 MNHEY and CDR2 SVGAGI. The CDR3 runs 13 residues. After removal of 6 bases from V and 6 bases from J, the junction contained 3 bases not matched to a gene. The CDR3, as DNA: TGTGCCAGCAGCCTGGACAGGGGGCATGGCTACACCTTC. Its translation: CASSLDRGHGYTF.

V gene TRBV18 combines with J gene TRBJ2-2; 8 positions match TRBD1. The ends lost 4 bases at V and 4 bases at J; junction bases unmatched: 5. The CDR3 totals 15 residues. Germline CDR1 reads KGHSH; CDR2 reads LQKENI. The CDR3 is CASSLGQGATGELFF. For the CDR3, the DNA is TGTGCCAGCTCACTCGGACAGGGAGCCACCGGGGAGCTGTTTTTT.

The rearrangement uses TRBV7-8 and TRBJ2-3; 8 bases fit TRBD2. Germline lookup yields CDR1 SGHVS and CDR2 FQNEAQ. V lost 5 bases to trimming and J lost 4 bases; unmatched junction nucleotides: 11. The CDR3 has 16 amino acids. The CDR3 DNA reads TGTGCCAGCAGCGGAGGCCGTAGCGGGGCGTCAGATACGCAGTATTTT. Translated, it gives CASSGGRSGASDTQYF.

This clone was detected only once. The V gene is TRBV20-1, the J gene TRBJ2-1; 7 positions agree with TRBD1. This CDR3 comprises 14 residues. Germline CDR1 and CDR2: DFQATT and SNEGSKA (reference sequence). V lost 3 bases to trimming and J lost 5 bases; unmatched junction nucleotides: 7. The CDR3 is CSASRDSLNNEQFF. The CDR3 bases are TGCAGTGCTAGTAGGGACAGTCTTAACAATGAGCAGTTCTTC.

This chain joins TRBV7-2 and TRBJ1-6; D unresolved. CDR1 and CDR2 (germline): SGHTA, FQGNSA. This CDR3 has 17 amino acids. With 1 base removed from V and 0 bases from J, the gap between germline ends came to 10 bases. The CDR3 DNA sequence: TGTGCCAGCAGCTTAGAGGGAGCGAGCTCCTATAATTCACCCCTCCACTTT. Protein product: CASSLEGASSYNSPLHF. The whole variable domain, remainder taken from reference TRBV7-2 and TRBJ1-6, is GAGVSQSPSNKVTEKGKDVELRCDPISGHTALYWYRQSLGQGLEFLIYFQGNSAPDKSGLPSDRFSAERTGGSVSTLTIQRTQQEDSAVYLCASSLEGASSYNSPLHFGNGTRLTVT.

The rearrangement links TRBV5-6 to TRBJ1-1; D is perhaps TRBD1 (6 bases). CDR3 length: 14 residues. The V end lost 2 bases, the J end lost 5 bases, and 13 bases lay between the germline ends. Germline V gene data show CDR1 as SGHDT and CDR2 as YYEEEE. The CDR3 coding sequence is TGTGCCAGCAGCTTCCGCACAGGGTGGACTGAAGCTTTCTTT. It translates to CASSFRTGWTEAFF. The entire variable domain, with the rest obtained from reference TRBV5-6 and TRBJ1-1, is as follows: DAGVTQSPTHLIKTRGQQVTLRCSPKSGHDTVSWYQQALGQGPQFIFQYYEEEERQRGNFPDRFSGHQFPNYSSELNVNALLLGDSALYLCASSFRTGWTEAFFGQGTRLTVV.

The CDR3 is CASSLSRGADDPEAFF. CDR3 nucleotides: TGCGCCAGCAGCTTGAGTCGGGGGGCGGATGACCCTGAAGCTTTCTTT. The gene calls are TRBV5-1 and TRBJ1-1; possible D gene TRBD1, 6 bases. The germline V gene encodes CDR1 SGHRS and CDR2 YFSETQ. V was shortened by 1 base and J by 6 bases, with 19 bases between the two germline ends. CDR3 length: 16 amino acids.

This rearrangement joins TRBV5-1 to TRBJ2-5; the match to TRBD1 covers 7 bases. CDR3 length equals 16 residues. V dropped 2 bases and J dropped 2; count of bases not matched to a gene: 9. CDR1 and CDR2 from the germline V gene are SGHRS and YFSETQ. Written as DNA, the CDR3 is TGCGCCAGCAGCTTAACGACAGGGAAAGTTCAAGAGACCCAGTACTTC. Translating it yields CASSLTTGKVQETQYF.

This clone was observed a few times. The rearrangement links TRBV5-4 to TRBJ2-1; TRBD1 agrees at 9 bases. Germline V gives CDR1 SGHNT, CDR2 YYREEE (reference sequence). The CDR3 runs to 16 residues. The J segment lost 4 bases and the V segment lost 3 bases, leaving 8 bases of the junction unmatched. The DNA for the CDR3 is TGTGCCAGCAGCTCGTGGGCGGGACAGGGTTACAATGAGCAGTTCTTC. This gives the protein CASSSWAGQGYNEQFF.

The V gene is TRBV6-2 or TRBV6-3, the J gene TRBJ2-7; possibly TRBD2 for D (5 bases). The V end lost 2 bases, the J end lost 2 bases, and 13 bases lay between the germline ends. The germline V gene encodes CDR1 MNHEY and CDR2 SVGEGT. CDR3 length equals 15 residues. The CDR3 DNA is TGTGCCAGCAGTTACCAGCACAGCGGACCCTACGAGCAGTACTTC. Encoded protein: CASSYQHSGPYEQYF.

This sequence joins TRBV2 and TRBJ2-2, with D possibly TRBD2 on 5 matching bases. CDR1 and CDR2 from the germline V gene are SNHLY and FYNNEI. This CDR3 spans 11 amino acids. The V gene lost 6 bases and the J gene lost 7 bases, with 6 bases spanning the gap. The CDR3 protein is CASREGGELFF. The CDR3 nucleotides read TGTGCCAGCAGAGAGGGCGGGGAGCTGTTTTTT.

The chain couples TRBV6-2 or TRBV6-3 to TRBJ2-2; 10 bases are shared with TRBD1. After removal of 6 bases from V and 6 bases from J, the junction contained 4 bases not matched to a gene. Germline assignment: CDR1 MNHEY and CDR2 SVGEGT. CDR3 size: 14 residues. The chain's CDR3 is CASSRGQGAGELFF. CDR3 sequence (DNA): TGTGCCAGCAGCCGCGGACAGGGGGCCGGGGAGCTGTTTTTT.

The genes are TRBV7-2 and TRBJ2-5, with 10 bases aligning to TRBD2. The J segment lost 4 bases and the V segment lost 3 bases, leaving 8 bases of the junction unmatched. Germline lookup yields CDR1 SGHTA and CDR2 FQGNSA. This CDR3 is built from 16 residues. The CDR3 is CASSFPERGGLETQYF. For the CDR3, the DNA is TGTGCCAGCAGCTTTCCTGAGCGGGGGGGCCTAGAGACCCAGTACTTC.

This chain connects TRBV19 to TRBJ2-7, with 9 bases lining up with TRBD1. The germline V gene has CDR1 LNHDA and CDR2 SQIVND (reference sequence). The ends lost 3 bases at V and 6 bases at J; junction bases unmatched: 9. The CDR3 length is 15 residues. CDR3 protein: CASSILLDRGVEQYF. CDR3 DNA sequence: TGTGCCAGTAGTATCTTATTGGACAGGGGTGTCGAGCAGTACTTC.